The present T cell receptor (beta chain) was sequenced within a study of blood T cell repertoires in COVID-19. In the study overall: Whether acute or convalescent, the COVID-19 samples came from the United States, Italy and Spain. Sources were T cells, B-cell-depleted T cells, or PBMCs; the material itself was cDNA or gDNA.

The CDR3 runs 17 residues. Authors' analysis steps: Quantification of nucleated cells was approximated via reference gene primer amplification. Measured with immunoSEQ multiplex PCR; TCRdb has only the in-frame clones, and not every one. D and trimming were read from the DNA, whereas the V and J calls and clone size are those reported in that table. The sample shows 180,000 or so clones, 88% of them seen only once. The source of this sequence is a man in his late teens or twenties with active or convalescent COVID-19. The sample was peripheral blood. This chain uses TRBV21-1 with TRBJ1-5. TRBV21-1 is termed a pseudogene. CDR3 protein: CASSKRLSGVLYQPQHF. The CDR3 nucleotides are TGTGCCAGCAGCAAAAGGTTATCGGGGGTTCTTTATCAGCCCCAGCATTTT.